Below, one T cell receptor beta chain is given with its context. Assay: immunoSEQ multiplex PCR; the TCRdb copy retains only in-frame clones and omits some. The sample holds roughly 120,000 clones, 75% to 90% seen once. The length of the CDR3 is 15 residues. CDR1 and CDR2 from the germline V gene are MNHEY and SVGAGI. Trimming cost V 4 bases and J 3 bases; bases outside gene matches: 5. The data derive from a study of T cell responses to AZD1222 COVID-19 vaccine. V is TRBV6-5 and J is TRBJ1-5, with 8 positions matching TRBD1. The receptor's source is an adult who received the AZD1222 COVID-19 vaccine. Here the sequenced sample was peripheral blood, taken 28 days after the second AZD1222 dose. As DNA, the CDR3 is TGTGCCAGCAGTTTTCAGGACAGGGACAATCAGCCCCAGCATTTT. Residues: CASSFQDRDNQPQHF.